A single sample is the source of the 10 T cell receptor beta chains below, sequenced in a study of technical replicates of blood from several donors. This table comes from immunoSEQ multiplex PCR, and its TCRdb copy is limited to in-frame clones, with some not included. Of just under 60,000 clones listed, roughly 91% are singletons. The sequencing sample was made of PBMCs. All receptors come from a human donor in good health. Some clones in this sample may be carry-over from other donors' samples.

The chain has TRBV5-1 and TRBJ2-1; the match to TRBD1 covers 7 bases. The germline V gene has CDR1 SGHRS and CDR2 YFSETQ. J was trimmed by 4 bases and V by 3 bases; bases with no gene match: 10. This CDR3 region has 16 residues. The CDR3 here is CASSYYRGQNYNEQFF. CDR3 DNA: TGCGCCAGCAGCTATTACAGGGGTCAGAATTACAATGAGCAGTTCTTC.

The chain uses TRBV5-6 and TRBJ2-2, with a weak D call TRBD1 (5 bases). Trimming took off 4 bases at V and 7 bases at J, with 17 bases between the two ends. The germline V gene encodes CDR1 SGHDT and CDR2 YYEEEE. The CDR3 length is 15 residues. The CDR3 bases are TGTGCCAGCAGCCGAATCCCGACAGAAAGCGGGGAGCTGTTTTTT. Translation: CASSRIPTESGELFF.

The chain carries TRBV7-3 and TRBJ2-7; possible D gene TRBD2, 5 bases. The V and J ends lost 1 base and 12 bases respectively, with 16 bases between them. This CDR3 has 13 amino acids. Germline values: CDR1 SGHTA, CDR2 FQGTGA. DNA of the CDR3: TGTGCCAGCAGCTTAAATGGGGAGTCAGTGCGGTACTTC. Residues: CASSLNGESVRYF.

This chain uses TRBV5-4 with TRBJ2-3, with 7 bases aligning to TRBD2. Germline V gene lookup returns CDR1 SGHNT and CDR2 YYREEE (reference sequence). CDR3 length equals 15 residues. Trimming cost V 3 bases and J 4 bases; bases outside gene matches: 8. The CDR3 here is CASSSVGGIADTQYF. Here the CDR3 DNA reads TGTGCCAGCAGCTCTGTCGGGGGGATCGCAGATACGCAGTATTTT.

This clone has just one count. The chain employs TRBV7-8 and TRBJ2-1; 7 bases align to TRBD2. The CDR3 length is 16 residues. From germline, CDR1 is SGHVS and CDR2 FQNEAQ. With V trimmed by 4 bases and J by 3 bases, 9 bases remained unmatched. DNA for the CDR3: TGTGCCAGCAGCTCCCCCCCGGCGGGGGTCTACAATGAGCAGTTCTTC. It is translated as CASSSPPAGVYNEQFF.

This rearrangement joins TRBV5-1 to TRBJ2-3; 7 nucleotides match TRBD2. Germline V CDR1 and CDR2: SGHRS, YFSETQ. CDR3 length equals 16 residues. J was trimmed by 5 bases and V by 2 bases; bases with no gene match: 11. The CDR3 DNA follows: TGCGCCAGCAGCTTACGGGGCGGGAGTCTTCTAGATACGCAGTATTTT. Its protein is CASSLRGGSLLDTQYF.

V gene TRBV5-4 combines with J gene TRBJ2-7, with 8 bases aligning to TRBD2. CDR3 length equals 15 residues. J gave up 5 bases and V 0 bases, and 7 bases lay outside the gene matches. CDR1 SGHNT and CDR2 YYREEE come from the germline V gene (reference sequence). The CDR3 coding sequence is TGTGCCAGCAGCTTGGCTCTAGCGGGCCTTCACGAGCAGTACTTC. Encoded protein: CASSLALAGLHEQYF.

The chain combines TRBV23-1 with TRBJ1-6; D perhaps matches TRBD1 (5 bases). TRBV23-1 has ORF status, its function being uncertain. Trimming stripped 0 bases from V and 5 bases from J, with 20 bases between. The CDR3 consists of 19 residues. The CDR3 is CASSQSETTAPDDNSPLHF. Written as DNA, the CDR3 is TGCGCCAGCAGTCAATCCGAAACGACAGCGCCCGACGATAATTCACCCCTCCACTTT.

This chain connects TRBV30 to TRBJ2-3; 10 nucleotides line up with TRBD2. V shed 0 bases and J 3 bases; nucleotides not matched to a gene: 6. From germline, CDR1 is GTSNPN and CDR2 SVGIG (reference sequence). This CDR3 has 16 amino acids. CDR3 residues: CAWSVLAGVPTDTQYF. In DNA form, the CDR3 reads TGTGCCTGGAGTGTTCTAGCGGGGGTGCCAACAGATACGCAGTATTTT.

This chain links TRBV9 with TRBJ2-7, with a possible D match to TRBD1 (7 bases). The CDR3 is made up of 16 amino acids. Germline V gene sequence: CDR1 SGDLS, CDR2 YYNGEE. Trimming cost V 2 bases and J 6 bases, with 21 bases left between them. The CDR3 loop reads CASSVRGDPARGEQYF. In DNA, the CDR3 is TGTGCCAGCAGCGTCAGGGGGGACCCCGCTCGGGGCGAGCAGTACTTC.